These T cell receptor beta chains were read from a single sample in a study of CD8 T cells in ankylosing spondylitis. TCRdb ran MiXCR on the 5' RACE reads and lists one entry per CDR3 protein. The profile shows about 240,000 distinct CDR3 sequences, roughly 8.6% of them singletons. Sequenced material: blood, either unsorted or a sorted T cell fraction (not recorded which). The receptors stem from a male donor with ankylosing spondylitis or in good health (not recorded which). CDR3s include the opening cysteine and the closing phenylalanine or tryptophan. Each record gives: V gene, J gene, clone size, D gene, CDR3 protein, CDR3 DNA. A D gene is named only where the DNA matches it firmly. Clone size is stated in some rows and not others, as once, few, many or a class when expanded.

v_gene: TRBV3-1
j_gene: TRBJ2-3
abundance: many
d_gene: -
CDR3aa: CASSQDHGTDTQYF
CDR3nt: TGTGCCAGCAGCCAAGATCACGGGACAGATACGCAGTATTTT

v_gene: TRBV21-1
j_gene: TRBJ2-7
abundance: many
d_gene: -
CDR3aa: CASKSGRSDSAYEQYF
CDR3nt: TGTGCCAGCAAATCCGGGCGTTCGGACTCAGCCTACGAGCAGTACTTC

v_gene: TRBV6-1
j_gene: TRBJ2-1
abundance: many
d_gene: -
CDR3aa: CASSLPGTTYNEQFF
CDR3nt: TGTGCCAGCAGCCTCCCCGGGACAACCTACAATGAGCAGTTCTTC

v_gene: TRBV20-1
j_gene: TRBJ2-1
abundance: many
d_gene: -
CDR3aa: CSARAPLYNEQFF
CDR3nt: TGCAGTGCTAGGGCTCCCCTCTACAATGAGCAGTTCTTC

v_gene: TRBV7-9
j_gene: TRBJ2-3
abundance: many
d_gene: -
CDR3aa: CASSSEVRVRYF
CDR3nt: TGTGCCAGCAGCTCCGAGGTACGGGTTCGATATTTT

v_gene: TRBV5-1
j_gene: TRBJ1-2
abundance: -
d_gene: -
CDR3aa: CASSSTGTALYGYTF
CDR3nt: TGCGCCAGCAGCTCTACCGGGACGGCCCTCTATGGCTACACCTTC

v_gene: TRBV6-1
j_gene: TRBJ2-1
abundance: many
d_gene: TRBD2
CDR3aa: CASENTASGANEQFF
CDR3nt: TGTGCCAGCGAGAATACGGCTAGCGGGGCTAATGAGCAGTTCTTC

v_gene: TRBV27
j_gene: TRBJ2-1
abundance: many
d_gene: -
CDR3aa: CASSRTGTYNEQFF
CDR3nt: TGTGCCAGCAGCCGTACGGGGACGTACAATGAGCAGTTCTTC

v_gene: TRBV5-1
j_gene: TRBJ2-3
abundance: many
d_gene: TRBD2
CDR3aa: CASSPGGRSTDTQYF
CDR3nt: TGCGCCAGCAGCCCGGGAGGTCGTTCCACAGATACGCAGTATTTT

v_gene: TRBV5-6
j_gene: TRBJ1-5
abundance: -
d_gene: TRBD1
CDR3aa: CASSLRVLTGRDQPQHF
CDR3nt: TGTGCCAGCAGCTTAAGGGTATTGACAGGGCGAGATCAGCCCCAGCATTTT

v_gene: TRBV12-3/TRBV12-4
j_gene: TRBJ2-3
abundance: many
d_gene: TRBD1
CDR3aa: CASSVPGQGPDTQYF
CDR3nt: TGTGCCAGCAGTGTACCGGGACAGGGGCCAGATACGCAGTATTTT

v_gene: TRBV20-1
j_gene: TRBJ1-2
abundance: many
d_gene: -
CDR3aa: CSARDVAVYGYTF
CDR3nt: TGCAGTGCTAGAGATGTGGCAGTCTATGGCTACACCTTC

v_gene: TRBV7-9
j_gene: TRBJ2-1
abundance: many
d_gene: -
CDR3aa: CASSLVREQFF
CDR3nt: TGTGCCAGCAGCCTTGTTCGTGAGCAGTTCTTC

v_gene: TRBV12-3/TRBV12-4
j_gene: TRBJ1-2
abundance: many
d_gene: -
CDR3aa: CASSNSGGGASTF
CDR3nt: TGTGCCAGCAGCAACTCTGGGGGGGGCGCATCCACCTTC

v_gene: TRBV24-1
j_gene: TRBJ1-2
abundance: many
d_gene: -
CDR3aa: CATSAQGGYTF
CDR3nt: TGTGCCACCAGCGCACAAGGAGGCTACACCTTC

v_gene: TRBV10-3
j_gene: TRBJ2-2
abundance: many
d_gene: -
CDR3aa: CAISLQGPGELFF
CDR3nt: TGTGCCATCAGTCTCCAGGGGCCCGGGGAGCTGTTTTTT

v_gene: TRBV15
j_gene: TRBJ2-3
abundance: many
d_gene: TRBD1
CDR3aa: CATSLTGGTDTQYF
CDR3nt: TGTGCCACCAGCTTGACAGGGGGCACAGATACGCAGTATTTT

v_gene: TRBV12-3/TRBV12-4
j_gene: TRBJ1-2
abundance: many
d_gene: -
CDR3aa: CASSRRGGGYTF
CDR3nt: TGTGCCAGCAGTCGCCGGGGGGGTGGCTACACCTTC

v_gene: TRBV27
j_gene: TRBJ2-4
abundance: many
d_gene: TRBD1
CDR3aa: CASSFAGTGSSLAKNIQYF
CDR3nt: TGTGCCAGCAGTTTCGCCGGGACAGGGAGTTCTCTAGCCAAAAACATTCAGTACTTC

v_gene: TRBV7-7
j_gene: TRBJ2-5
abundance: -
d_gene: -
CDR3aa: CASSLGSTRETQYF
CDR3nt: TGTGCTAGCAGCTTAGGTTCCACGAGGGAGACCCAGTACTTC

v_gene: TRBV27
j_gene: TRBJ2-1
abundance: many
d_gene: -
CDR3aa: CASSLWGEGAYNEQFF
CDR3nt: TGTGCCAGCAGTTTATGGGGGGAAGGGGCCTACAATGAGCAGTTCTTC

v_gene: TRBV14
j_gene: TRBJ1-6
abundance: -
d_gene: -
CDR3aa: CASSQDRISYNSPLHF
CDR3nt: TGTGCCAGCAGCCAAGATCGGATCTCCTATAATTCACCCCTCCACTTT

v_gene: TRBV15
j_gene: TRBJ2-7
abundance: many
d_gene: -
CDR3aa: CATSRAGGSYEQYF
CDR3nt: TGTGCCACCAGCAGAGCAGGGGGGTCCTACGAGCAGTACTTC

v_gene: TRBV29-1
j_gene: TRBJ1-1
abundance: -
d_gene: TRBD1
CDR3aa: CSVNAKAGGNTEAFF
CDR3nt: TGCAGCGTGAACGCAAAGGCAGGGGGGAACACTGAAGCTTTCTTT

v_gene: TRBV6-2/TRBV6-3
j_gene: TRBJ2-2
abundance: many
d_gene: -
CDR3aa: CASTNGWRELFF
CDR3nt: TGTGCCAGCACCAACGGGTGGAGGGAGCTGTTTTTT

v_gene: TRBV7-9
j_gene: TRBJ2-7
abundance: many
d_gene: -
CDR3aa: CASREDLYEQYF
CDR3nt: TGTGCCAGCAGGGAAGATCTTTACGAGCAGTACTTC

v_gene: TRBV6-2/TRBV6-3
j_gene: TRBJ2-1
abundance: few
d_gene: -
CDR3aa: CASSRQEERYNEQFF
CDR3nt: TGTGCCAGCAGTCGACAGGAGGAGAGGTACAATGAGCAGTTCTTC

v_gene: TRBV20-1
j_gene: TRBJ1-1
abundance: -
d_gene: -
CDR3aa: CSATISRGKTEAFF
CDR3nt: TGCAGTGCTACGATCAGCAGGGGAAAGACTGAAGCTTTCTTT

v_gene: TRBV5-1
j_gene: TRBJ1-1
abundance: -
d_gene: -
CDR3aa: CASSLVQGRGTEAFF
CDR3nt: TGCGCCAGCAGCTTGGTCCAGGGGAGGGGCACTGAAGCTTTCTTT

v_gene: TRBV12-3/TRBV12-4
j_gene: TRBJ2-5
abundance: many
d_gene: -
CDR3aa: CASSLLKETQYF
CDR3nt: TGTGCCAGCAGTTTACTGAAAGAGACCCAGTACTTC

v_gene: TRBV5-1
j_gene: TRBJ2-5
abundance: many
d_gene: TRBD1
CDR3aa: CASSLTGRGRETQYF
CDR3nt: TGCGCCAGCAGCTTAACCGGCAGGGGGCGAGAGACCCAGTACTTC

v_gene: TRBV5-1
j_gene: TRBJ2-5
abundance: many
d_gene: -
CDR3aa: CASSPLPGEETQYF
CDR3nt: TGCGCCAGCAGCCCGCTTCCGGGGGAAGAGACCCAGTACTTC

v_gene: TRBV24-1
j_gene: TRBJ1-2
abundance: many
d_gene: TRBD1
CDR3aa: CATSEQGAYGYTF
CDR3nt: TGTGCCACCAGTGAGCAGGGGGCTTATGGCTACACCTTC

v_gene: TRBV7-2
j_gene: TRBJ1-1
abundance: many
d_gene: -
CDR3aa: CASKAFGNTEAFF
CDR3nt: TGTGCCAGCAAGGCTTTTGGGAACACTGAAGCTTTCTTT

v_gene: TRBV7-9
j_gene: TRBJ2-7
abundance: many
d_gene: -
CDR3aa: CASSSFPRDTYYEQYF
CDR3nt: TGTGCCAGCAGCTCGTTCCCCCGGGACACCTACTACGAGCAGTACTTC

v_gene: TRBV3-1
j_gene: TRBJ2-5
abundance: -
d_gene: TRBD2
CDR3aa: CASSPGTSDSETQYF
CDR3nt: TGTGCCAGCAGCCCCGGGACTAGTGACTCAGAGACCCAGTACTTC

v_gene: TRBV5-1
j_gene: TRBJ2-3
abundance: few
d_gene: TRBD2
CDR3aa: CASSRGGGGPDTQYF
CDR3nt: TGCGCCAGCAGTAGAGGCGGGGGAGGCCCAGATACGCAGTATTTT

v_gene: TRBV20-1
j_gene: TRBJ2-3
abundance: many
d_gene: -
CDR3aa: CSARDVAKDTQYF
CDR3nt: TGCAGTGCTAGAGACGTCGCTAAAGATACGCAGTATTTT

v_gene: TRBV9
j_gene: TRBJ2-6
abundance: few
d_gene: -
CDR3aa: CASSPRVDSGANVLTF
CDR3nt: TGTGCCAGCAGCCCTAGGGTAGATTCTGGGGCCAACGTCCTGACTTTC

v_gene: TRBV7-2
j_gene: TRBJ1-3
abundance: many
d_gene: -
CDR3aa: CASSLNRGAVSGNTIYF
CDR3nt: TGTGCCAGCAGCTTAAATAGGGGGGCAGTCTCTGGAAACACCATATATTTT

v_gene: TRBV28
j_gene: TRBJ2-3
abundance: many
d_gene: -
CDR3aa: CASSFSGSDTQYF
CDR3nt: TGTGCCAGCAGTTTTTCAGGGTCAGATACGCAGTATTTT

v_gene: TRBV6-6
j_gene: TRBJ1-1
abundance: many
d_gene: -
CDR3aa: CASVLKVGTEAFF
CDR3nt: TGTGCCAGCGTCCTTAAGGTTGGCACTGAAGCTTTCTTT

v_gene: TRBV29-1
j_gene: TRBJ2-2
abundance: few
d_gene: -
CDR3aa: CSAAQLTGELFF
CDR3nt: TGCAGCGCCGCTCAATTAACCGGGGAGCTGTTTTTT

v_gene: TRBV12-3/TRBV12-4
j_gene: TRBJ2-5
abundance: few
d_gene: -
CDR3aa: CASSPQGSETQYF
CDR3nt: TGTGCCAGCAGTCCACAGGGATCCGAGACCCAGTACTTC

v_gene: TRBV10-3
j_gene: TRBJ2-1
abundance: -
d_gene: -
CDR3aa: CAILEGNEQFF
CDR3nt: TGTGCCATCCTAGAGGGCAATGAGCAGTTCTTC

v_gene: TRBV6-1
j_gene: TRBJ2-2
abundance: many
d_gene: -
CDR3aa: CASTGTHNTGELFF
CDR3nt: TGTGCCAGCACCGGGACACACAACACCGGGGAGCTGTTTTTT

v_gene: TRBV4-1
j_gene: TRBJ1-2
abundance: many
d_gene: -
CDR3aa: CASSQVTEDGYGYTF
CDR3nt: TGCGCCAGCAGCCAAGTAACCGAAGATGGGTATGGCTACACCTTC

v_gene: TRBV11-2
j_gene: TRBJ2-7
abundance: many
d_gene: TRBD2
CDR3aa: CASSYRRGGVSEQYF
CDR3nt: TGTGCCAGCAGTTACCGACGGGGAGGGGTAAGCGAGCAGTACTTC

v_gene: TRBV12-3/TRBV12-4
j_gene: TRBJ1-4
abundance: -
d_gene: -
CDR3aa: CASSYGVIEKLFF
CDR3nt: TGTGCCAGCAGTTACGGCGTAATTGAAAAACTGTTTTTT

v_gene: TRBV7-6
j_gene: TRBJ2-7
abundance: -
d_gene: -
CDR3aa: CASSIQQGTYEQYF
CDR3nt: TGTGCCAGCAGCATTCAACAGGGAACCTACGAGCAGTACTTC

v_gene: TRBV7-2
j_gene: TRBJ2-3
abundance: many
d_gene: -
CDR3aa: CASSLALKRDTQYF
CDR3nt: TGTGCCAGCAGCTTAGCCCTTAAGAGAGATACGCAGTATTTT

v_gene: TRBV7-2
j_gene: TRBJ2-7
abundance: many
d_gene: -
CDR3aa: CASSTSGSYEQYF
CDR3nt: TGTGCCAGCAGCACAAGCGGGTCCTACGAGCAGTACTTC

v_gene: TRBV20-1
j_gene: TRBJ2-1
abundance: many
d_gene: TRBD2
CDR3aa: CSARGPGTRAYNEQFF
CDR3nt: TGCAGTGCTAGAGGACCCGGGACTAGGGCCTACAATGAGCAGTTCTTC

v_gene: TRBV5-1
j_gene: TRBJ2-1
abundance: many
d_gene: -
CDR3aa: CASSPSGGRVNEQFF
CDR3nt: TGCGCCAGCAGCCCCTCTGGGGGCAGGGTCAATGAGCAGTTCTTC

v_gene: TRBV6-1
j_gene: TRBJ2-2
abundance: many
d_gene: TRBD2
CDR3aa: CASSEELAGGTGELFF
CDR3nt: TGTGCCAGCAGTGAAGAACTAGCGGGGGGCACCGGGGAGCTGTTTTTT

v_gene: TRBV2
j_gene: TRBJ2-3
abundance: -
d_gene: -
CDR3aa: CASSEVTAPRGTQYF
CDR3nt: TGTGCCAGCAGTGAAGTGACGGCTCCCAGGGGTACGCAGTATTTT

v_gene: TRBV12-3/TRBV12-4
j_gene: TRBJ2-3
abundance: many
d_gene: -
CDR3aa: CASSLIQGSGTDTQYF
CDR3nt: TGTGCCAGCAGCCTAATTCAGGGCAGTGGCACAGATACGCAGTATTTT

v_gene: TRBV19
j_gene: TRBJ2-1
abundance: many
d_gene: -
CDR3aa: CASSTGVYNEQFF
CDR3nt: TGTGCCAGTAGTACAGGGGTCTACAATGAGCAGTTCTTC

v_gene: TRBV20-1
j_gene: TRBJ2-7
abundance: -
d_gene: TRBD1
CDR3aa: CSAHGQGRDNEQYF
CDR3nt: TGCAGTGCACACGGACAGGGTCGGGATAATGAGCAGTACTTC